The following is a T cell receptor (beta chain) sequence with its context. Per the original data handling: Reference gene primer amplification gave estimated nucleated cell counts. Sequencing used immunoSEQ multiplex PCR; TCRdb keeps in-frame clones, though not all of them. V and J calls and clone size are copied from that table; D and trimming were computed from the DNA. Here the sample spans 150,000 to 200,000 clones, 82% being singletons. The CDR3 length is 14 residues. CDR1 is LNHDA, CDR2 SQIVND, per germline (reference sequence). V trimming: 2 bases; J trimming: 10 bases; junction bases outside the gene matches: 9. These data come from a study of blood T cell repertoires in COVID-19. Study-level background: Acute-phase and convalescent COVID-19 samples originated in the United States, Italy and Spain. PBMCs, B-cell-depleted T cells, or T cells were the source of the cDNA or gDNA that made up the material.

Sequenced material: peripheral blood. The receptor was isolated from an older woman with acute or convalescent COVID-19. This chain uses TRBV19 with TRBJ1-1; 8 positions match TRBD1. This CDR3 is CASSIHFRGRGAFF. The CDR3 region has the DNA TGTGCCAGTAGTATACACTTCAGGGGGCGAGGAGCTTTCTTT.